Listed below are T cell receptor beta chains from one sample, sequenced in a study of blood T cells in healthy people across ages. TCRdb analysed the 5' RACE reads with MiXCR anew, one entry per CDR3 protein. The top ten clones hold less than 3.5% of a sample with around 780,000 distinct CDR3 sequences, under 30% of them seen once. This sample was shared with a second study, whose subject was T cells of mothers and their children.

The sequenced material came from blood. These receptors were obtained from a boy younger than 18 in good health. Both conserved end residues are trimmed from each CDR3. Fields, in order: CDR3 length, J gene, V gene, CDR3 protein.

10,TRBJ1-1,TRBV7-9,ASSRVGAEAF
11,TRBJ1-1,TRBV27,ASSLRRNTEAF
10,TRBJ1-1,TRBV12-3/TRBV12-4,ASSLRTAEAF
13,TRBJ2-3,TRBV7-3,ASSRGQGNADTQY
11,-,TRBV9,ASSSWPGNEQF
10,TRBJ2-1,TRBV2,ASRDYNNEQF
9,TRBJ2-5,TRBV20-1,SARDERLVY
11,-,TRBV6-1,ASSDMGTYEQY
13,TRBJ2-5,TRBV7-2,ASSRTGARGETQY
12,TRBJ1-6,TRBV12-3/TRBV12-4,ASSPGTGGTPLH
10,TRBJ1-4,TRBV20-1,SAPGPSEKLF
14,TRBJ2-1,TRBV6-6,ASNPAGGVSYNEQF
14,TRBJ2-7,TRBV5-1,ASSLERQNPSGEQY
11,TRBJ2-2,TRBV29-1,SVEAGGSGELF
11,TRBJ2-7,TRBV2,ASSEVGNYEQY
14,TRBJ2-5,TRBV6-2/TRBV6-3,ASSSLRLGRQETQY
12,TRBJ2-7,TRBV12-3/TRBV12-4,ASSLGGSHYEQY
14,TRBJ1-5,TRBV3-1,ASSQDGGTGNQPQH
11,TRBJ1-1,TRBV14,ASSQLPYTEAF
11,TRBJ1-5,TRBV4-1,ASSQGALEPQH
12,TRBJ1-1,TRBV7-9,ASRPGGRDTEAF
13,TRBJ2-1,TRBV6-6,ASSLDRDPYNEQF
10,TRBJ1-2,TRBV6-2/TRBV6-3,ASYRTGYGYT
14,TRBJ1-5,TRBV27,ASSLVGGGLYQPQH
13,TRBJ2-2,TRBV6-6,ASSPGGRESGELF